This T cell receptor (beta chain) was recorded in a study of CD8 T cells in Susac syndrome. Study findings and constraints: It was acknowledged in the study that its TCR sequencing and HLA analysis involved a relatively small number of individuals.

Remarks on this clonotype: Its antigen is not identified.

Trimming stripped 4 bases from V and 4 bases from J, with 14 bases between. Germline CDR1 and CDR2: SGHRS and YFSETQ. The CDR3 covers 14 residues. Sequencing targeted TCR beta in blood CD8+ and CD4+ T cells. It was treatment-naive patients with stable or active relapsing-remitting disease who made up the multiple sclerosis controls. Reverse transcription of roughly 0.5 to 1 ug RNA used random hexamers. Across 54 Vbeta and 13 Jbeta, TCR beta CDR3 was amplified with immunoSEQ multiplex PCR. TCRdb reprocessed the immunoSEQ multiplex PCR reads with MiXCR, giving one entry per CDR3 protein. The sample shows roughly 180,000 distinct CDR3 sequences, approximately 93% of them seen only once.

V gene TRBV5-1 combines with J gene TRBJ1-2; D perhaps matches TRBD1 (5 bases). Sequenced material: CD4+ T cells from PBMCs. This sequence was found in a human donor with multiple sclerosis. The CDR3 spells CASSLGDLSYGYTF. DNA for the CDR3: TGCGCCAGCAGCCTGGGGGACCTAAGCTATGGCTACACCTTC. Variable domain in full (rest from reference TRBV5-1 and TRBJ1-2): KAGVTQTPRYLIKTRGQQVTLSCSPISGHRSVSWYQQTPGQGLQFLFEYFSETQRNKGNFPGRFSGRQFSNSRSEMNVSTLELGDSALYLCASSLGDLSYGYTFGSGTRLTVV.